This paragraph reports one T cell receptor beta chain. The sample belongs to a study of blood T cell repertoires in COVID-19. The method was immunoSEQ multiplex PCR; TCRdb's version includes in-frame clones alone and lacks a portion of them. This sample carries about 250,000 clones, 80% to 90% of them seen once, and the ten largest clones take just over 8.5%. After removal of 6 bases from V and 0 bases from J, the junction contained 7 bases not matched to a gene. Germline V gene lookup returns CDR1 SNHLY and CDR2 FYNNEI. CDR3 size: 16 residues. The chain uses TRBV2 and TRBJ2-2, with 7 bases aligning to TRBD1. This clonotype originated in a man in his forties with active or convalescent COVID-19. Sequenced sample: peripheral blood. For the CDR3, the DNA is TGTGCCAGCAGATTGGACAGGCTTGCGAACACCGGGGAGCTGTTTTTT. Residues: CASRLDRLANTGELFF.